A single T cell receptor (beta chain) is shown here with its context. In its sample, this clone was seen a few times. No cognate antigen has been identified for it. There are no base qualities to consult, and no much larger clone falls within one base. The donors were healthy, HIV-negative adults who had no recently reported acute infections or vaccinations. Every donor was a Caucasian adult living in Nashville, Tennessee, USA. CD4+ T cells were enriched by magnetic negative selection; naive cells were then positively selected on CD45RA, and the negative fraction formed the memory subset. Blood was obtained by leukapheresis, after which PBMCs were separated by Ficoll-Histopaque density gradient centrifugation and cryopreserved in liquid nitrogen vapor phase. Analytical flow cytometry was used to check the purity and quantity of every magnetically sorted T cell population. Each sorted fraction had its genomic DNA isolated and then quantified by UV absorbance on a Nanodrop 2000c.

According to the germline V gene, CDR1 reads SNHLY and CDR2 reads FYNNEI. V has 6 bases trimmed and J has 6 bases trimmed; junction bases matching no gene number 14. Its CDR3 holds 16 amino acids, cysteine through phenylalanine. Only CDR3 DNA is held: 48 bases, read in frame from base 1. This record belongs to a study of shared clonotypes between healthy human individuals (dated by TCRdb to 2019 to 2021). Notes on the research overall: The cohort comprised a couple of women and three men aged 18 to 49 years. Blood TCR repertoires of about 5 healthy adults were deeply sequenced to estimate repertoire size and the extent of clonotype sharing between individuals. Libraries were prepared and TCR repertoires were sequenced by different laboratories using diverse techniques, in order to increase sequencing depth and limit assay-specific biases. Each donor's leukapheresis produced roughly between roughly 0.94 and 9.5 billion PBMCs. For each donor, CD4 naive and CD4 memory were each run on three plates, CD8 naive on two plates, and CD8 memory on one plate.

On the study overall, not on this receptor specifically: Higher generation probabilities were observed for clonotypes shared by all four sorted-subset donors than for non-shared clonotypes. Incomplete sequencing was indicated by rarefaction of sorted-subset datasets, despite the large sequencing depth. Larger estimated clonotype richness was generally found for naive subsets than for memory subsets. Pairwise subsampling led to the expectation that sequencing depth would affect the degree of clonotype sharing among donors. When a handful of donors were compared, the shared fraction of clonotypes was 5% to 6.5% for naive CD4, around 4% for naive CD8, 2% to 2.5% for memory CD4, and under 0.5% for memory CD8. Sampling was limited to blood, and TCR repertoires in tissue likely differ from TCR repertoires in blood. Because the study included a small number of donors, the genetic and exposure-history diversity represented was limited.

Using the deep immunoSEQ assay, TCR CDR3 regions were amplified from genomic DNA by multiplex PCR. Extracted genomic DNA from each cell subset was distributed evenly across all wells of several immunoSEQ 96-well plates, and each plate was treated as a replicate. For sorted subsets, each replicate PCR was loaded with approximately 190 ng genomic DNA, equivalent to 30,000 or so T cell genomes. Purified libraries were quantified with a Qubit 3.0 fluorometer, sized on a Bioanalyzer 2100, and re-quantified with the KAPA Library Quantification kit. Every immunoSEQ 96-well plate was sequenced on a separate single-read 150-cycle Illumina NextSeq 550 flow cell. Turning to the authors' computational methods: The immunoSEQ output contained only junctional sequences without quality scores, so filtering could not match that applied to full-length reads. Sequences were annotated with PyIR, a Python wrapper for IgBLAST v1.9, and V/J genes and CDR3 were assigned using IMGT germline references. Reads with weak V/J assignments (E-value above 1e-6), missing CDR3, stop codons, out-of-frame junctions, or ambiguous translated residues were removed. V3J clonotypes were defined by identical inferred V gene, J gene, and CDR3 amino acid sequence. Percentage overlap between repertoires was computed as shared unique clonotypes divided by the size of the smaller repertoire. Three approaches were used to assess repertoire richness: RTK rarefaction, the Chao1 estimator, and Recon v2.1 estimates of unobserved clonotypes. Generation probabilities for all TCRbeta clonotypes obtained by the gDNA method from a handful of donors were computed using OLGA. TCRdb holds this immuneACCESS table with in-frame rearrangements only. Some clones are missing; in checked studies, unresolved V genes explain under half, and the rest has no known cause. V and J calls and clone size are given by that table; D and trimming were obtained from the DNA. In all, the sample holds about 330,000 clones, and less than 85% of those were seen once. 9% to 12% of the sample rests with the top ten.

The sample taken for sequencing was memory CD4+ T cells sorted from blood. The sample's cell subset or site label is to be understood as: CD45RA-negative fraction. The chain is assembled from TRBV2 and TRBJ1-5, with 7 central nucleotides matching TRBD1. This TCR was sampled from a man in his thirties or forties in good health. The encoded CDR3 is CASRGKDRQLLQPQHF. The base sequence is TGTGCCAGCAGGGGAAAGGACAGGCAACTGCTTCAGCCCCAGCATTTT.